This T cell receptor (beta chain) came from a study of CD8+ T cells in alopecia areata. V was shortened by 5 bases and J by 8 bases, with 15 bases between the two germline ends. The CDR3 is made up of 13 amino acids. Germline assignment: CDR1 SGHVS and CDR2 FNYEAQ. Reverse transcribed after extraction, RNA yielded cDNA as the sequencing template. Sequencing used immunoSEQ multiplex PCR; TCRdb keeps in-frame clones, though not all of them. Here the sample spans 200,000 or so clones, more than 30% being singletons. The sample's treatment: oral pan-JAK inhibitor, 5-10 mg twice daily. Study-level results: Many of the expanded lesional clones endured in scalp and blood while on tofacitinib.

Regarding this clone: Its antigen is unidentified.

This sequence originates from a human donor with alopecia areata. The specimen comprised CD4+ T cells sorted from blood, sampled at roughly week 30, from a patient treated with tofacitinib. The V and J genes are TRBV7-6 and TRBJ1-1, with D hard to call. CDR3 loop: CASSARASGEAFF. The CDR3 bases are TGTGCCAGCAGCGCAAGGGCCTCGGGAGAAGCTTTCTTT. Full variable domain (remainder filled in from reference TRBV7-6 and TRBJ1-1): GAGVSQSPRYKVTKRGQDVALRCDPISGHVSLYWYRQALGQGPEFLTYFNYEAQQDKSGLPNDRFSAERPEGSISTLTIQRTEQRDSAMYRCASSARASGEAFFGQGTRLTVV.